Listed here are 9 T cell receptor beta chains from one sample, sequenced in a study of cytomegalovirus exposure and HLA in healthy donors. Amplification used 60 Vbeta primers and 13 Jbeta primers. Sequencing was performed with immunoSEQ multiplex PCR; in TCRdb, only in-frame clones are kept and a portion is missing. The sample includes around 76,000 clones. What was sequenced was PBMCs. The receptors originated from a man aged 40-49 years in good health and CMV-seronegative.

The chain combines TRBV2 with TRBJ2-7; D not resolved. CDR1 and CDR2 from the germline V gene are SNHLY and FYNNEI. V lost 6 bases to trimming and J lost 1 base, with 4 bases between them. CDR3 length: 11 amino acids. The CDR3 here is CASRRSYEQYF. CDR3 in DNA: TGTGCCAGCAGGAGATCCTACGAGCAGTACTTC.

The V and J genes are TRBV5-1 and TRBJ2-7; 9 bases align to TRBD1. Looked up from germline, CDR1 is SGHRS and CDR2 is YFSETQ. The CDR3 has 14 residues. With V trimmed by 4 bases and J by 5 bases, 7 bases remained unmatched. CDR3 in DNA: TGCGCCAGCAGCCAGGGACAGGGAGTTAACGAGCAGTACTTC. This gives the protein CASSQGQGVNEQYF.

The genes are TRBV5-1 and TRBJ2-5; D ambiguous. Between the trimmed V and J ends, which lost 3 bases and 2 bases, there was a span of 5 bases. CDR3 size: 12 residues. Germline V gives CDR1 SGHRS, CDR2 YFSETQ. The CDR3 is CASSSVQETQYF. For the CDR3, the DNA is TGCGCCAGCAGCTCAGTTCAAGAGACCCAGTACTTC.

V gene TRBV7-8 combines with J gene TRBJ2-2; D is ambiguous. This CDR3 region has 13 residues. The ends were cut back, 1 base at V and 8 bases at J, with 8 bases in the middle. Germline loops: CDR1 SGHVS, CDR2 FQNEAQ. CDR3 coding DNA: TGTGCCAGCAGCTTAGTAGTGAGGGGGGAGCTGTTTTTT. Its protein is CASSLVVRGELFF.

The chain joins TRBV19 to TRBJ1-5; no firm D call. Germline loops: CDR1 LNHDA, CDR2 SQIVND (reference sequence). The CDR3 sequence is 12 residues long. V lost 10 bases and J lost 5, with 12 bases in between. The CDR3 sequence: CATRHAYQPQHF. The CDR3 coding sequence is TGTGCCACTCGACATGCTTATCAGCCCCAGCATTTT. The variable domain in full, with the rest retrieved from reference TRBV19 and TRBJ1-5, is DGGITQSPKYLFRKEGQNVTLSCEQNLNHDAMYWYRQDPGQGLRLIYYSQIVNDFQKGDIAEGYSVSREKKESFPLTVTSAQKNPTAFYLCATRHAYQPQHFGDGTRLSIL.

The chain's CDR3 is CAWSVFRGHNEKLFF. The CDR3 coding sequence is TGTGCCTGGAGTGTTTTCAGGGGTCATAATGAAAAACTGTTTTTT. The chain is built from TRBV30 and TRBJ1-4; D may be TRBD1 (6 bases). Per the germline V gene, CDR1 is GTSNPN and CDR2 is SVGIG (reference sequence). The CDR3 runs to 15 residues. With 0 bases removed from V and 4 bases from J, the gap between germline ends came to 12 bases.

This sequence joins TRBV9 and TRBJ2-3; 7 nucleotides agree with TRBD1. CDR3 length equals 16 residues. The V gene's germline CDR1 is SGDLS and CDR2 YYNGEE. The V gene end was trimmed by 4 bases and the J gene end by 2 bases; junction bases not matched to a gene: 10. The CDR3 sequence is CASSPRQGPYTDTQYF. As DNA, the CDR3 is TGTGCCAGCAGCCCTCGACAGGGACCTTACACAGATACGCAGTATTTT.

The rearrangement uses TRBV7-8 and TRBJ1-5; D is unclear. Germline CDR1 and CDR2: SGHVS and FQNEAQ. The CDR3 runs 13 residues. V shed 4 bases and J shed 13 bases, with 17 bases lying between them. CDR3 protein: CASSSGVLAEQHF. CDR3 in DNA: TGTGCCAGCAGCTCCGGGGTGCTAGCTGAGCAGCATTTT.

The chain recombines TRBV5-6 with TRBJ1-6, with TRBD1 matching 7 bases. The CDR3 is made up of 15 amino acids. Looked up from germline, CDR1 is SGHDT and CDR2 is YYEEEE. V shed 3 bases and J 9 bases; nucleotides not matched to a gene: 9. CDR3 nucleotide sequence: TGTGCCAGCAGCTCGAAGATGACAGGGATTTCACCCCTCCACTTT. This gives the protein CASSSKMTGISPLHF.